The 30 T cell receptor beta chains below all came from one sample that was sequenced in a study of cytomegalovirus exposure and HLA in healthy donors. Primers: 60 Vbeta forward and 13 Jbeta reverse. Only in-frame clones appear in the TCRdb table, and some are missing; sequencing was by immunoSEQ multiplex PCR. The sample includes fewer than 70,000 clones, 75% to 85% of them seen just once. Sample: PBMCs. These receptors came from a human donor in good health.

The CDR3 nucleotides are TGTGCCTGGAGCCCCGACAGGGGGATCGGTCAGCCCCAGCATTTT. Its translation is CAWSPDRGIGQPQHF. The chain employs TRBV30 and TRBJ1-5; 9 bases fit TRBD1. The junction had 9 bases not matched to a gene; V was cut back by 3 bases and J by 6 bases. CDR1 is GTSNPN, CDR2 SVGIG, per germline (reference sequence). CDR3 length: 15 amino acids.

The rearrangement joins TRBV7-3 to TRBJ2-5; tentatively, D is TRBD1 (6 bases). There are 17 residues in the CDR3. CDR1 SGHTA and CDR2 FQGTGA come from the germline V gene. V dropped 2 bases and J dropped 4 bases, with 20 bases sitting between them. CDR3 DNA sequence: TGTGCCAGCAGCTTAGGGGGCAGGGGTTCAGGAGGAGAGACCCAGTACTTC. Translation gives CASSLGGRGSGGETQYF.

V usage is TRBV5-4 and J usage is TRBJ2-1, with 10 bases aligning to TRBD2. J gave up 8 bases and V 2 bases, and 13 bases lay outside the gene matches. Germline CDR1 SGHNT, CDR2 YYREEE (reference sequence). The CDR3 is 17 residues long. The CDR3 nucleotides are TGTGCCAGCAGCTTTCGACTAGCGGGTGTCGTAGGGGATGAGCAGTTCTTC. Translation: CASSFRLAGVVGDEQFF.

V usage is TRBV15 and J usage is TRBJ2-1; 16 bases are a match to TRBD2. The CDR3 covers 16 residues. The V gene end was trimmed by 4 bases and the J gene end by 8 bases; junction bases not matched to a gene: 5. Germline V gene sequence: CDR1 LNHNV, CDR2 YYDKDF (reference sequence). In DNA, the CDR3 is TGTGCCACCAGCATACACGGGACTAGCGGGAGGGATGAGCAGTTCTTC. Amino acid sequence: CATSIHGTSGRDEQFF.

On this clone itself: A junction end diverges from the germline sequence, so it may reflect a read error. The V call is TRBV18, the J call TRBJ1-2; no definite D call. CDR1 and CDR2 (germline): KGHSH, LQKENI. The CDR3 is 13 residues long. The CDR3 DNA follows: TGTGCCAGCCCACCTTCGGGAGACTATGGCTACACCTTC. Its protein is CASPPSGDYGYTF.

The chain joins TRBV6-5 to TRBJ1-3; TRBD1 agrees at 9 bases. V was pared by 0 bases and J by 4 bases, with 1 base of the junction left unmatched. Per the germline V gene, CDR1 is MNHEY and CDR2 is SVGAGI. The CDR3 runs to 15 residues. CDR3 in DNA: TGTGCCAGCAGTTACTCGACAGGGGGAGGAAACACCATATATTTT. It translates to CASSYSTGGGNTIYF.

The chain recombines TRBV4-3 with TRBJ2-3; the D gene is possibly TRBD2 (5 bases). The CDR3 extends over 16 amino acids. Germline V lookup: CDR1 LGHNA, CDR2 YSLEER. V was pared by 3 bases and J by 2 bases, with 15 bases between. This CDR3 reads CASSQGAVSHTDTQYF. In DNA form, the CDR3 reads TGCGCCAGCAGCCAGGGAGCCGTTTCTCACACAGATACGCAGTATTTT.

The chain uses TRBV5-1 and TRBJ2-1, with TRBD2 identical over 7 bases. Germline CDR1 reads SGHRS; CDR2 reads YFSETQ. V lost 6 bases, J lost 4 bases, and 13 bases stayed unmatched. CDR3 length: 16 amino acids. The CDR3 coding sequence is TGCGCCAGCACCCGAGCGGGGCGGGGTGGATACAATGAGCAGTTCTTC. Its translation: CASTRAGRGGYNEQFF.

The DNA for the CDR3 is TGTGCCAGTAGTCCGGACAGTAAAGAGACCCAGTACTTC. Encoded protein: CASSPDSKETQYF. This rearrangement joins TRBV19 to TRBJ2-5, with a weak D call TRBD1 (6 bases). This CDR3 is built from 13 residues. V lost 5 bases, J lost 3 bases, and 10 bases lay in between. CDR1 is LNHDA, CDR2 SQIVND, per germline (reference sequence).

The genes are TRBV7-2 and TRBJ2-5, with TRBD2 matching 9 bases. The V gene's germline CDR1 is SGHTA and CDR2 FQGNSA. This CDR3 is 15 amino acids long. Unmatched junction bases numbered 6, after V lost 2 bases and J lost 5 bases. CDR3 region: CASSLWAGGGETQYF. DNA of the CDR3: TGTGCCAGCAGCTTATGGGCGGGGGGGGGTGAGACCCAGTACTTC.

The gene calls are TRBV7-9 and TRBJ2-3, with 12 bases matching TRBD2. Germline CDR1 and CDR2: SEHNR and FQNEAQ (reference sequence). V dropped 5 bases and J dropped 4; count of bases not matched to a gene: 4. The CDR3 has 15 residues. Here the CDR3 reads CASSLLAGGADTQYF. As DNA, the CDR3 is TGTGCCAGCAGCCTTCTAGCGGGAGGGGCAGATACGCAGTATTTT.

The CDR3 reads CASSAYASSGGETQYF. In nucleotides, the CDR3 is TGTGCCAGCAGCGCCTACGCATCTAGCGGGGGGGAGACCCAGTACTTC. The chain employs TRBV9 and TRBJ2-5, with TRBD2 identical over 11 bases. From germline, CDR1 is SGDLS and CDR2 YYNGEE. V lost 3 bases and J lost 5; bases outside the gene matches: 9. The CDR3 is 16 residues long.

The rearrangement joins TRBV5-1 to TRBJ2-3; the match to TRBD2 covers 7 bases. V was pared by 4 bases and J by 3 bases, with 2 bases of the junction left unmatched. CDR1 and CDR2 from the germline V gene are SGHRS and YFSETQ. The CDR3 covers 13 residues. CDR3 DNA: TGCGCCAGCAGCATCGGGGGGACAGATACGCAGTATTTT. Protein sequence: CASSIGGTDTQYF.

This sequence joins TRBV19 and TRBJ2-7; D is possibly TRBD2 (6 bases). Germline V lookup: CDR1 LNHDA, CDR2 SQIVND (reference sequence). Trimming pared 3 bases from V and 6 bases from J, leaving 6 bases between. The CDR3 extends over 11 amino acids. Written as DNA, the CDR3 is TGTGCCAGTAGTATCGGGGGCGAGCAGTACTTC. Amino acid sequence: CASSIGGEQYF.

This chain uses TRBV2 with TRBJ2-5; maybe TRBD1 (5 bases). The J call is uncertain, as TRBJ2-7 better fits the DNA end. The CDR3 runs 12 residues. The V gene's germline CDR1 is SNHLY and CDR2 FYNNEI. The CDR3 reads CASSTDRGEQYF. CDR3 sequence (DNA): TGTGCCAGCAGCACTGACAGAGGCGAGCAGTACTTC.

V and J are TRBV30 and TRBJ2-5, with D maybe TRBD2 (6 bases). The CDR3 sequence is 15 residues long. Germline values: CDR1 GTSNPN, CDR2 SVGIG (reference sequence). V was pared by 4 bases and J by 7 bases, with 22 bases between. CDR3 in amino acids: CAWNPGVFLDWTQYF. The CDR3 DNA reads TGTGCCTGGAACCCGGGGGTCTTCCTAGATTGGACCCAGTACTTC.

The rearrangement uses TRBV7-3 and TRBJ1-2, with TRBD1 matching over 9 bases. Germline V gives CDR1 SGHTA, CDR2 FQGTGA. The CDR3 covers 16 residues. The ends lost 3 bases at V and 1 base at J; junction bases unmatched: 6. CDR3 residues: CASSFDRDRDNYGYTF. In DNA, the CDR3 is TGTGCCAGCAGCTTCGACCGGGACAGGGATAACTATGGCTACACCTTC.

The V gene is TRBV6-5, the J gene TRBJ2-7; tentative D call: TRBD2 (5 bases). The germline gives CDR1 MNHEY, CDR2 SVGAGI. The CDR3 spans 15 residues. Deletions cut 2 bases from V and 2 bases from J, with 13 bases between. This CDR3 is CASSYRPGGPYEQYF. In nucleotides, the CDR3 is TGTGCCAGCAGTTACCGACCTGGAGGCCCCTACGAGCAGTACTTC.

V is TRBV29-1 and J is TRBJ1-2, with a tentative D call TRBD1 (6 bases). CDR1 is SQVTM, CDR2 ANQGSEA, per germline. Trimming removed 6 bases at V and 7 bases at J, with 18 bases between. The CDR3 loop spans 13 amino acids. CDR3 in amino acids: CSVRGLGAGGYTF. CDR3 nucleotide sequence: TGCAGCGTCCGGGGATTGGGGGCTGGTGGCTACACCTTC.

The chain combines TRBV19 with TRBJ1-3; a possible D gene is TRBD1 (5 bases). V lost 5 bases to trimming and J lost 7 bases, with 21 bases between them. This CDR3 is built from 16 residues. The germline gives CDR1 LNHDA, CDR2 SQIVND (reference sequence). This CDR3 is CASSGLQARVRNTIYF. The CDR3 nucleotides are TGTGCCAGTAGTGGACTACAGGCACGCGTACGGAACACCATATATTTT.

The CDR3 sequence: CSVTGGARGTDTQYF. The CDR3 DNA sequence: TGCAGCGTCACAGGGGGCGCGAGGGGCACAGATACGCAGTATTTT. The chain has TRBV29-1 and TRBJ2-3, with 9 bases aligning to TRBD1. The trim removed 6 bases at V and 1 base at J, leaving 8 bases unmatched. Germline V gene lookup returns CDR1 SQVTM and CDR2 ANQGSEA. The CDR3 consists of 15 residues.

The rearrangement uses TRBV5-1 and TRBJ2-5; 7 bases are a match to TRBD2. CDR3 size: 15 residues. The V gene end was trimmed by 3 bases and the J gene end by 4 bases; junction bases not matched to a gene: 9. The germline gives CDR1 SGHRS, CDR2 YFSETQ. DNA of the CDR3: TGCGCCAGCAGCTCTTCTACGGGAGGCGGAGAGACCCAGTACTTC. This encodes CASSSSTGGGETQYF.

This chain links TRBV29-1 with TRBJ2-1; D ambiguous. V dropped 7 bases and J dropped 0 bases, with 10 bases sitting between them. This CDR3 contains 13 residues. Germline CDR1 reads SQVTM; CDR2 reads ANQGSEA. The CDR3 bases are TGCAGCGCGATTGAGAACTCCTACAATGAGCAGTTCTTC. This translates into CSAIENSYNEQFF.

V is TRBV4-3 and J is TRBJ1-4; TRBD1 matches 8 bases. Trimming removed 0 bases from V and 2 bases from J; junction bases left unmatched: 11. Germline assignment: CDR1 LGHNA and CDR2 YSLEER. The CDR3 covers 19 residues. The CDR3 loop is CASSQEPTGGIATNEKLFF. For the CDR3, the DNA is TGCGCCAGCAGCCAAGAACCTACAGGGGGTATTGCTACTAATGAAAAACTGTTTTTT.

The J gene is TRBJ2-5, the V gene TRBV28; tentative D call: TRBD1 (5 bases). Judging by the DNA end, TRBJ2-7 fits better; the J call may be wrong. This CDR3 contains 12 residues. The V gene's germline CDR1 is MDHEN and CDR2 SYDVKM. CDR3 region: CASSLRVYEQYF. CDR3 DNA sequence: TGTGCCAGCAGTCTCAGGGTGTACGAGCAGTACTTC.

The V call is TRBV4-3, the J call TRBJ2-2; possible D gene TRBD2, 5 bases. The CDR3 has 19 residues. V was pared by 0 bases and J by 8 bases, with 25 bases between. Germline V CDR1 and CDR2: LGHNA, YSLEER. The CDR3 reads CASSQDTPGLVPWEGELFF. Written as DNA, the CDR3 is TGCGCCAGCAGCCAAGATACTCCGGGCCTGGTCCCTTGGGAGGGGGAGCTGTTTTTT.

The chain employs TRBV7-2 and TRBJ2-5; TRBD2 might be the D (5 bases). The germline V and J ends were trimmed by 5 bases and 7 bases, with 20 bases remaining between them. The CDR3 length is 15 residues. CDR1 SGHTA and CDR2 FQGNSA come from the germline V gene. CDR3 coding DNA: TGTGCCAGCAGCCCCCCGTTCAGTGACGGAGGGACCCAGTACTTC. It specifies CASSPPFSDGGTQYF. The complete variable domain, with remaining parts taken from reference TRBV7-2 and TRBJ2-5, reads GAGVSQSPSNKVTEKGKDVELRCDPISGHTALYWYRQSLGQGLEFLIYFQGNSAPDKSGLPSDRFSAERTGGSVSTLTIQRTQQEDSAVYLCASSPPFSDGGTQYFGPGTRLLVL.

The chain uses TRBV6-1 and TRBJ1-6, with a possible D match to TRBD1 (6 bases). The germline V and J ends were trimmed by 1 base and 8 bases, with 9 bases remaining between them. The germline V gene encodes CDR1 MNHNS and CDR2 SASEGT. The length of the CDR3 is 14 residues. The CDR3 spells CASSEEDSYSPLHF. In DNA form, the CDR3 reads TGTGCCAGCAGTGAAGAGGACAGCTATTCACCCCTCCACTTT.

This chain uses TRBV7-3 with TRBJ2-1; possible D gene TRBD2, 5 bases. Trimming shortened V by 8 bases and J by 9 bases, and 17 bases separated the two germline ends. The CDR3 length is 13 residues. Germline V lookup: CDR1 SGHTA, CDR2 FQGTGA. This CDR3 is CASSPVLAGEQFF. CDR3 in DNA: TGTGCCAGCTCCCCAGTGCTAGCCGGTGAGCAGTTCTTC. The full variable domain, rest sourced from reference TRBV7-3 and TRBJ2-1, is GAGVSQTPSNKVTEKGKYVELRCDPISGHTALYWYRQSLGQGPEFLIYFQGTGAADDSGLPNDRFFAVRPEGSVSTLKIQRTERGDSAVYLCASSPVLAGEQFFGPGTRLTVL.

The V call is TRBV6-6, the J call TRBJ2-5; D might be TRBD2 (5 bases). CDR3 length: 15 amino acids. V dropped 6 bases and J dropped 5 bases, with 19 bases sitting between them. CDR1 is MNHNY, CDR2 SVGAGI, per germline (reference sequence). For the CDR3, the DNA is TGTGCCAGCAGACCTCGGGGTTTTCTTCGGGAGACCCAGTACTTC. Translation: CASRPRGFLRETQYF.